These 8 T cell receptor beta chains originate from one sample sequenced in a study of regulatory T cells in long-lasting Graves disease (dated by TCRdb to about 2021). Libraries came from multiplex PCR. Sequencing instrument: Illumina HiSeq 4000. To build TCR beta libraries, CDR3 regions were amplified by Arm-PCR using iRepertoire HTBI primers. Using fastp at Q25 and MiXCR, TCRdb reprocessed the public reads and kept productive beta chains. A single entry per CDR3 protein holds the most common genes and DNA from its merged rows. The sample includes 350,000 to 450,000 distinct CDR3 sequences, with about 15% observed a single time. Of the sample, 7.8% falls within the top ten clones. This sample's time point label indicates: newly diagnosed GD, antithyroid drugs for less than 3 months. For both TCR sequencing and RNA sequencing, RNA was extracted from PBMCs in TRIzol. The same specimen was also included in a second study, on T cells in Graves' hyperthyroidism and ophthalmopathy.

This material consisted of peripheral blood mononuclear cells (PBMCs), taken at new diagnosis, from a patient treated with antithyroid drugs. Source of these receptors: a woman aged 40 to 55 with Graves disease. Donor details come from another sample of the same person, matched by shared clones.

This clonotype was detected ten times or more. This sequence joins TRBV28 and TRBJ2-1; the D gene is possibly TRBD2 (5 bases). CDR1 is MDHEN and CDR2 is SYDVKM in the germline V gene. V was clipped by 5 bases and J by 7 bases, with 21 bases between them. The CDR3 extends over 16 amino acids. CDR3 sequence (DNA): TGTGCCAGCAGTAAGAGTCCGGGAAAGGTGGGGAATGAGCAGTTCTTC. This translates into CASSKSPGKVGNEQFF.

The sample holds many counts of this clonotype. The V call is TRBV7-2, the J call TRBJ2-7, with 7 bases fitting TRBD2. Trimming at V came to 3 bases and at J to 0 bases, leaving 11 bases not matched to a gene. Germline CDR1 is SGHTA and CDR2 is FQGNSA. The CDR3 is 17 residues long. CDR3 sequence reads: CASSFSGDGEISYEQYF. The CDR3 DNA follows: TGTGCCAGCAGCTTCAGCGGGGATGGAGAGATCTCCTACGAGCAGTACTTC.

This clonotype was counted between two and nine times. V gene TRBV19 combines with J gene TRBJ2-7; perhaps TRBD2 as D (7 bases). V dropped 3 bases and J dropped 5 bases, with 14 bases sitting between them. The V gene's germline CDR1 is LNHDA and CDR2 SQIVND (reference sequence). The CDR3 has 14 amino acids. CDR3 in DNA: TGTGCCAGTAGTATCGGGGGGCACTTGAACGAGCAGTACTTC. Translating gives CASSIGGHLNEQYF.

The chain couples TRBV7-3 to TRBJ2-7; 10 bases match TRBD2. In germline, CDR1 is SGHTA, CDR2 FQGTGA. V dropped 5 bases and J dropped 6; count of bases not matched to a gene: 10. The CDR3 has 15 amino acids. The CDR3: CASSPALAGVSEQYF. The CDR3 DNA reads as TGTGCCAGCAGCCCCGCTCTAGCGGGAGTCTCCGAGCAGTACTTC.

At least ten counts were recorded for this clonotype. The J gene is TRBJ2-5, the V gene TRBV24-1, with TRBD1 identical over 10 bases. The CDR3 runs to 16 residues. Germline V gene data show CDR1 as KGHDR and CDR2 as SFDVKD. Unmatched junction bases numbered 5, after V lost 4 bases and J lost 1 base. CDR3: CATSDLGTGAQETQYF. CDR3 coding DNA: TGTGCCACCAGTGACCTCGGGACAGGGGCCCAAGAGACCCAGTACTTC.

V is TRBV3-1 and J is TRBJ2-3; no clear D. The CDR3 sequence is 12 residues long. Trimming removed 1 base at V and 5 bases at J, with 4 bases between. Germline CDR1 LGHDT, CDR2 YNNKEL (reference sequence). The CDR3 nucleotides are TGTGCCAGCAGCCAAGTGATAGATACGCAGTATTTT. It codes for CASSQVIDTQYF.

In its sample, this clonotype was seen many times. J is TRBJ2-1 and V is TRBV20-1, with D possibly matching TRBD2 (6 bases). This CDR3 is 16 amino acids long. V lost 0 bases and J 4 bases, leaving 16 bases between the germline ends. In germline, CDR1 is DFQATT, CDR2 SNEGSKA (reference sequence). The CDR3 here is CSARDWGERTYNEQFF. CDR3 coding DNA: TGCAGTGCTAGAGATTGGGGGGAACGAACGTACAATGAGCAGTTCTTC.

The genes are TRBV5-1 and TRBJ2-7; D ambiguous. Judging by the DNA end, TRBJ2-1 fits better; the J call may be wrong. The CDR3 loop spans 13 amino acids. From germline, CDR1 is SGHRS and CDR2 YFSETQ. CDR3 DNA: TGCGCCAGCAGCCCGGACGGCAGCTACGAGCAGTTCTTC. Amino acids: CASSPDGSYEQFF.